The present T cell receptor (beta chain) was sequenced within a study of regulatory T cells in long-lasting Graves disease. The length of the CDR3 is 15 residues. The germline V gene has CDR1 SEHNR and CDR2 FQNEAQ (reference sequence). The V gene lost 5 bases and the J gene lost 3 bases, with 13 bases spanning the gap. Time point specified: newly diagnosed GD, antithyroid drugs for less than 3 months. Isolated PBMC RNA provided the starting material for the TCR library. Study observations and caveats: The TCR repertoire of persistent Graves' patients was less diverse than that of newly diagnosed ones. Persistent disease preferred TRBV28, TRBJ1-2 and TRBJ2-5; new disease, TRBV20-1 and TRBJ2-1.

Comments on this clonotype: The antigen remains undetermined.

iRepertoire HTBI primers and Arm-PCR of CDR3 regions built TCR beta libraries. TCRdb analysed the multiplex PCR reads with MiXCR anew, one entry per CDR3 protein. The data contain about 400,000 distinct CDR3 sequences, around 16% of them singletons. These data also formed part of another study, on T cells in Graves' hyperthyroidism and ophthalmopathy. That work contributes: The HTBI set primed first-round TCR CDR3 RT-PCR. The majority of expanded thyroid clonotypes above 0.001 also appeared in blood.

The source material was peripheral blood mononuclear cells (PBMCs), sampled at new diagnosis, from a patient treated with antithyroid drugs. This TCR was sampled from a woman under 30 with Graves disease. This chain connects TRBV7-9 to TRBJ1-4; D is possibly TRBD1 (5 bases). The CDR3 coding sequence is TGTGCCAGCAGCATCCGGACATCCGCTAATGAAAAACTGTTTTTT. Translated, it gives CASSIRTSANEKLFF.